Each of the 9 T cell receptor beta chains below was sequenced from the same sample in a study of CD8+ T cells in alopecia areata. As for treatment: oral pan-JAK inhibitor, 5-10 mg twice daily. After isolation, RNA underwent reverse transcription to generate cDNA as the sequencing template. Clones were read by immunoSEQ multiplex PCR, and TCRdb kept only the in-frame ones, dropping some. The data contain some 170,000 clones, approximately 53% of them seen just once; the ten biggest clones take up roughly a tenth. This sample comprised CD8+ T cells sorted from blood, obtained at week 24, from a patient treated with tofacitinib. These receptors all come from a human donor with alopecia areata.

The chain combines TRBV25-1 with TRBJ2-7; 9 bases are shared with TRBD1. This CDR3 has 13 residues. J gave up 6 bases and V 5 bases, and 5 bases lay outside the gene matches. CDR1 is MGHDK and CDR2 is SYGVNS in the germline V gene. The CDR3 sequence: CASSINRGREQYF. As DNA, the CDR3 is TGTGCCAGCAGTATTAACAGGGGGCGCGAGCAGTACTTC.

This clone appeared a few times. The chain is built from TRBV29-1 and TRBJ1-2; no definite D call. Germline lookup yields CDR1 SQVTM and CDR2 ANQGSEA. Between the trimmed V and J ends, which lost 0 bases and 3 bases, there was a span of 14 bases. The CDR3 is made up of 15 amino acids. The CDR3 spells CSVEDQTIKDYGYTF. In DNA form, the CDR3 reads TGCAGCGTTGAAGATCAAACCATCAAGGACTATGGCTACACCTTC.

The genes are TRBV27 and TRBJ2-6, with D uncertain. Trimming took off 5 bases at V and 0 bases at J, with 11 bases between the two ends. This CDR3 comprises 16 residues. CDR1 is MNHEY and CDR2 is SMNVEV in the germline V gene (reference sequence). The CDR3 loop is CASSVTVLSGANVLTF. The DNA of the CDR3 is TGTGCCAGCAGTGTTACAGTCCTCTCTGGGGCCAACGTCCTGACTTTC. The variable domain in full, completed from reference TRBV27 and TRBJ2-6, reads EAQVTQNPRYLITVTGKKLTVTCSQNMNHEYMSWYRQDPGLGLRQIYYSMNVEVTDKGDVPEGYKVSRKEKRNFPLILESPSPNQTSLYFCASSVTVLSGANVLTFGAGSRLTVL.

This clone showed up just a few times. J is TRBJ1-2 and V is TRBV29-1, with TRBD1 as a possible D gene (5 bases). This CDR3 has 15 residues. V dropped 6 bases and J dropped 4 bases, with 21 bases sitting between them. Germline V gene sequence: CDR1 SQVTM, CDR2 ANQGSEA. The CDR3 DNA is TGCAGCGTGGGTGGTGGGGACCGGGCCATCTATGGCTACACCTTC. Translation: CSVGGGDRAIYGYTF.

The rearrangement uses TRBV10-3 and TRBJ1-2; TRBD1 might be the D (6 bases). CDR1 and CDR2 (germline): ENHRY, SYGVKD. V was cut by 5 bases and J by 4 bases, with 14 bases left in between. CDR3 size: 14 residues. The CDR3 DNA reads as TGTGCCATCAGTTCCGGGACACGGGCCTATGGCTACACCTTC. It encodes CAISSGTRAYGYTF.

The chain has TRBV11-2 and TRBJ2-7; D unclear. The CDR3 spans 13 residues. Germline-derived CDR1 and CDR2 are SGHAT and FQNNGV. Trimming took off 5 bases at V and 7 bases at J, with 15 bases between the two ends. CDR3 DNA sequence: TGTGCCAGCAGCCCCAGTACTGCGTGGGAGCAGTACTTC. Translation: CASSPSTAWEQYF.

This clone occurred once. The chain uses TRBV27 and TRBJ2-1, with D possibly called TRBD1 or TRBD2 (6 bases each). V was trimmed by 5 bases and J by 10 bases, leaving 9 bases between them. Germline V CDR1 and CDR2: MNHEY, SMNVEV (reference sequence). This CDR3 has 11 amino acids. The CDR3 protein is CASSGGGEQFF. The CDR3 DNA follows: TGTGCCAGCAGTGGAGGGGGGGAGCAGTTCTTC.

The table lists this clone with a few counts. The rearrangement links TRBV2 to TRBJ1-5; D is uncertain. Germline lookup yields CDR1 SNHLY and CDR2 FYNNEI. There are 14 residues in the CDR3. V was clipped by 6 bases and J by 1 base, with 10 bases between them. CDR3 loop: CASRDAGSNQPQHF. The CDR3 DNA reads TGTGCCAGCAGGGACGCGGGGAGCAATCAGCCCCAGCATTTT. Supplemented by reference TRBV2 and TRBJ1-5, the full variable domain reads EPEVTQTPSHQVTQMGQEVILRCVPISNHLYFYWYRQILGQKVEFLVSFYNNEISEKSEIFDDQFSVERPDGSNFTLKIRSTKLEDSAMYFCASRDAGSNQPQHFGDGTRLSIL.

The V call is TRBV25-1, the J call TRBJ2-5; D gene unclear. V lost 6 bases to trimming and J lost 0 bases, with 8 bases between them. Germline CDR1 and CDR2: MGHDK and SYGVNS. CDR3 length: 13 amino acids. The CDR3 nucleotides read TGTGCCAGCAGGAGGAGCGACCAAGAGACCCAGTACTTC. Protein product: CASRRSDQETQYF.